The 5 T cell receptor beta chains listed next were all sequenced from one sample in a study of blood T cells in healthy people across ages. PCR was performed a second time for roughly 6 to 12 cycles using a sample-barcoded 5' primer and a J-beta primer mix. Each CDR3 protein gets one entry after TCRdb re-called the 5' RACE reads with MiXCR. The profile covers approximately 790,000 distinct CDR3 sequences, with around 68% appearing a single time and roughly 26% taken by the ten largest. Sequencing used blood. The receptors originated from a man aged 25 to 40 in good health.

This clonotype appeared a few times. The chain combines TRBV7-2 with TRBJ2-5; D not certain. V lost 4 bases and J lost 11, with 17 bases in between. The CDR3 has 13 amino acids. Germline V gene lookup returns CDR1 SGHTA and CDR2 FQGNSA. The CDR3 region is CASSSYSVAEQYF. CDR3 nucleotides: TGTGCCAGCAGCTCATACTCCGTTGCGGAGCAGTACTTC.

This rearrangement joins TRBV9 to TRBJ2-7; the match to TRBD2 covers 12 bases. The better agreement between TRBJ2-4 and the DNA end casts doubt on the J call. The CDR3 runs to 16 residues. CDR1 and CDR2 from the germline V gene are SGDLS and YYNGEE. CDR3 DNA: TGTGCCAGCAGCGTGGCTCTAGCGGGGGGGCCGGACATTCAGTACTTC. It specifies CASSVALAGGPDIQYF.

The chain couples TRBV5-1 to TRBJ2-5, with TRBD1 matching 9 bases. The CDR3 is made up of 15 amino acids. The trim removed 4 bases at V and 1 base at J, leaving 5 bases unmatched. Germline-derived CDR1 and CDR2 are SGHRS and YFSETQ. In DNA, the CDR3 is TGCGCCAGCAGCGTCGGACAGGGGCCCCAAGAGACCCAGTACTTC. This encodes CASSVGQGPQETQYF.

The rearrangement uses TRBV4-2 and TRBJ2-1, with D possibly matching TRBD1 (5 bases). Trimming took off 0 bases at V and 13 bases at J, with 19 bases between the two ends. The V gene's germline CDR1 is LGHNA and CDR2 YNFKEQ. The CDR3 has 15 residues. This CDR3 is CASSQDGQSQETQFF. CDR3 coding DNA: TGTGCCAGCAGCCAAGATGGACAAAGCCAAGAGACCCAGTTCTTC.

The chain uses TRBV12-3 or TRBV12-4 and TRBJ2-7; maybe TRBD1 (6 bases). The CDR3 length is 12 residues. V was trimmed by 6 bases and J by 12 bases, leaving 18 bases between them. The CDR3 DNA reads TGTGCCAGCAGCCCGGAAGGGGGAAAGCGGTACTTC. Encoded protein: CASSPEGGKRYF.